The 9 T cell receptor beta chains below come from one sample, sequenced in a study of neurological immune-mediated disorders. TCRdb reprocessed the 5' RACE reads with MiXCR, giving one entry per CDR3 protein. The sample has roughly 75,000 distinct CDR3 sequences; 2.5% to 3% are singletons. What was sequenced was PBMCs. Receptors originate from a woman aged 25 to 39 with multiple sclerosis.

This clonotype was seen many times. This rearrangement joins TRBV12-3 or TRBV12-4 to TRBJ2-6; 7 bases fit TRBD1. J gave up 2 bases and V 8 bases, and 3 bases lay outside the gene matches. The CDR3 is 14 residues long. CDR3 protein: CASGDRAGANVLTF. The CDR3, as DNA: TGTGCCAGCGGTGACAGGGCTGGGGCCAACGTCCTGACTTTC.

This clonotype was observed many times. V is TRBV4-3 and J is TRBJ1-2; D unresolved. The CDR3 spans 13 residues. CDR1 is LGHNA, CDR2 YSLEER, per germline. The V end lost 0 bases, the J end lost 11 bases, and 13 bases lay between the germline ends. This CDR3 reads CASSQDPGMEYTF. The CDR3 DNA is TGCGCCAGCAGCCAAGATCCCGGGATGGAATACACCTTC.

This clonotype was seen repeatedly, ten times or more. This could be a read error, since a much larger clone is one nucleotide away. This chain links TRBV5-1 with TRBJ2-1, with D unclear. Trimming cost V 2 bases and J 10 bases, with 16 bases left between them. Germline-derived CDR1 and CDR2 are SGHRS and YFSETQ. This CDR3 has 14 residues. The CDR3: CASSFAKGHQEQFF. CDR3 coding DNA: TGCGCCAGCAGCTTCGCCAAGGGCCACCAAGAGCAGTTCTTC.

This clonotype has a count of ten or more. The J gene is TRBJ1-1, the V gene TRBV12-3 or TRBV12-4; a weak D match, TRBD1 (6 bases). The V and J ends lost 2 bases and 3 bases respectively, with 10 bases between them. The CDR3 is made up of 14 amino acids. The CDR3 DNA reads as TGTGCCAGCAGTTTACGGGGGGCACACACTGAAGCTTTCTTT. Translation gives CASSLRGAHTEAFF.

This clonotype showed up just a few times. CDR3: CASSLYRLALSSYNEQFF. In DNA, the CDR3 is TGTGCCAGCAGTTTATACCGACTAGCGCTTAGCTCCTACAATGAGCAGTTCTTC. The chain employs TRBV27 and TRBJ2-1, with TRBD2 matching over 8 bases. Germline lookup yields CDR1 MNHEY and CDR2 SMNVEV (reference sequence). The V and J ends lost 1 base and 0 bases, in that order; junction bases with no gene match: 8. This CDR3 is 18 amino acids long.

Ten or more counts support this clonotype. CDR3 loop: CASSRSAGGSEAFF. In DNA, the CDR3 is TGTGCCAGCAGCCGTAGTGCCGGGGGGTCTGAAGCTTTCTTT. This chain links TRBV7-2 with TRBJ1-1; D possibly corresponds to TRBD1 (5 bases). V gave up 5 bases and J gave up 6 bases, with 16 bases separating them. The CDR3 is made up of 14 amino acids. From germline, CDR1 is SGHTA and CDR2 FQGNSA.

This clonotype was observed many times. The chain couples TRBV20-1 to TRBJ2-3; D remains ambiguous. Germline V gene lookup returns CDR1 DFQATT and CDR2 SNEGSKA (reference sequence). Trimming stripped 2 bases from V and 6 bases from J, with 9 bases between. CDR3 length: 12 residues. In DNA, the CDR3 is TGCAGTGCTAGAACAGACGTTGATACGCAGTATTTT. Its translation: CSARTDVDTQYF.

This clonotype was seen ten or more times. The chain combines TRBV5-1 with TRBJ2-1; 8 nucleotides agree with TRBD2. V lost 1 base and J lost 0; bases outside the gene matches: 3. The CDR3 is 16 residues long. CDR1 is SGHRS and CDR2 is YFSETQ in the germline V gene. The CDR3: CASSLTSGPSYNEQFF. As DNA, the CDR3 is TGCGCCAGCAGCTTGACTAGCGGACCCTCCTACAATGAGCAGTTCTTC.

This clonotype has a handful of counts. A much larger clonotype is one base distant, so this may be a read error. V and J are TRBV19 and TRBJ1-1; D is undetermined. Germline lookup yields CDR1 LNHDA and CDR2 SQIVND (reference sequence). CDR3 length equals 13 residues. V was trimmed by 7 bases and J by 0 bases, leaving 9 bases between them. CDR3 sequence reads: CASNPLLNTEAFF. Here the CDR3 DNA reads TGTGCCAGTAACCCTCTGTTGAACACTGAAGCTTTCTTT.